This is a list of T cell receptor beta chains from one sample in a study of OX40 agonist ivuxolimab in advanced cancers. The protocol was immunoSEQ multiplex PCR, while the TCRdb copy is restricted to in-frame clones and leaves out a portion. The table lists 40,000 or so clones, over 80% of them singletons. Sequencing was performed on CD4+ or CD8+ T cells sorted from blood, taken in a trial of the OX40 agonist ivuxolimab. The receptors stem from an adult with an advanced solid tumor such as melanoma, head and neck, liver or kidney cancer. The CDR3 runs from the conserved cysteine through the conserved F or W. A D gene is named only where the DNA matches it firmly. Clone size is shown for a subset of rows, as once, few, many or a class of expanded clone.

J,D,V,size,CDR3,DNA
TRBJ1-1,NA,TRBV6-6,NA,CASSYLGNTEAFF,TGTGCCAGCAGTTACTTGGGGAACACTGAAGCTTTCTTT
TRBJ1-5,NA,TRBV19,NA,CASSIVGQPQHF,TGTGCCAGTAGTATTGTGGGGCAGCCCCAGCATTTT
TRBJ2-1,TRBD2,TRBV5-4,NA,CASRTGTILNNEQFF,TGTGCCAGCAGGACCGGGACTATACTTAACAATGAGCAGTTCTTC
TRBJ2-4,NA,TRBV10-2,NA,CASSDPSLQGRDIQYF,TGCGCCAGCAGTGACCCATCTCTTCAAGGAAGAGACATTCAGTACTTC
TRBJ1-4,TRBD1,TRBV18,NA,CASSPTGGEKLFF,TGTGCCAGCTCACCCACAGGGGGTGAAAAACTGTTTTTT
TRBJ1-6,NA,TRBV6-5,NA,CARDLNSPLHF,TGTGCCAGGGACCTCAATTCACCCCTCCACTTT
TRBJ2-3,NA,TRBV5-1,NA,CASSDKKADTQYF,TGCGCCAGCAGCGACAAGAAGGCAGATACGCAGTATTTT
TRBJ2-2,TRBD2,TRBV2,few,CASMGLAAAGELFF,TGTGCCAGCATGGGACTAGCGGCTGCCGGGGAGCTGTTTTTT
TRBJ2-5,NA,TRBV7-8,once,CASSSNRVRSQETQYF,TGTGCCAGCAGCTCAAACAGGGTTCGGTCCCAAGAGACCCAGTACTTC
TRBJ1-3,NA,TRBV7-9,NA,CASSFGTFSGNTIYF,TGTGCCAGCAGCTTCGGGACTTTCTCTGGAAACACCATATATTTT
TRBJ1-6,TRBD1,TRBV6-6,NA,CASSRRGQYSPLHF,TGTGCCAGCAGCCGAAGGGGACAGTATTCACCCCTCCACTTT
TRBJ2-7,TRBD1,TRBV5-1,medium-sized,CASSLDTGAYEQYF,TGCGCCAGCAGCTTGGATACAGGGGCCTACGAGCAGTACTTC
TRBJ2-7,NA,TRBV4-2,NA,CASSQDGGPYEQYF,TGTGCCAGCAGCCAAGATGGGGGCCCCTACGAGCAGTACTTC
TRBJ2-7,TRBD1,TRBV27,NA,CASSTWTGLGYRSYEQYF,TGTGCCAGCAGTACCTGGACAGGTCTGGGATATAGGTCCTACGAGCAGTACTTC
TRBJ1-3,TRBD1,TRBV11-2,NA,CASSPRTGIRSGNTIYF,TGTGCCAGCAGCCCGCGGACAGGCATACGGTCTGGAAACACCATATATTTT
TRBJ1-2,NA,TRBV5-1,NA,CASSLEQGMHGYTF,TGCGCCAGCAGCTTGGAACAGGGAATGCATGGCTACACCTTC
TRBJ2-7,NA,TRBV7-9,once,CASSLGGSRDYEQYF,TGTGCCAGCAGCTTAGGGGGGAGCCGGGACTACGAGCAGTACTTC
TRBJ1-4,NA,TRBV6-5,NA,CASSSPSGGRGEKLFF,TGTGCCAGCAGTTCGCCGTCTGGGGGGCGCGGGGAAAAACTGTTTTTT
TRBJ1-2,NA,TRBV19,NA,CAGRDPALREGYTF,TGTGCCGGTCGGGATCCTGCGCTTCGGGAAGGCTACACCTTC
TRBJ1-6,NA,TRBV30,NA,CAWSDTRNSPLHF,TGTGCCTGGAGTGACACTAGAAATTCACCCCTCCACTTT
TRBJ2-2,NA,TRBV19,NA,CASSWGPNTGELFF,TGTGCCAGTAGTTGGGGACCGAACACCGGGGAGCTGTTTTTT
TRBJ1-5,NA,TRBV2,NA,CASSAEGGSNQPQHF,TGTGCCAGCAGCGCCGAGGGAGGGAGCAATCAGCCCCAGCATTTT
TRBJ2-2,TRBD1,TRBV30,NA,CAWSPNRGKMNTGELFF,TGTGCCTGGAGTCCCAACAGGGGGAAAATGAACACCGGGGAGCTGTTTTTT
TRBJ1-1,NA,TRBV1,many,CTSSQDTGPADSNTEAFF,TGCACCAGCAGCCAAGATACCGGACCCGCCGACTCGAACACTGAAGCTTTCTTT
TRBJ2-1,NA,TRBV4-2,NA,CASSSWDPYNEQFF,TGTGCCAGCAGCTCCTGGGATCCCTACAATGAGCAGTTCTTC
TRBJ1-4,TRBD1,TRBV6-6,NA,CASSMGGTGNEKLFF,TGTGCCAGCAGTATGGGAGGGACAGGGAATGAAAAACTGTTTTTT
TRBJ1-2,TRBD1,TRBV4-1,once,CASSPAGTVNGYTF,TGCGCCAGCAGCCCAGCGGGGACAGTCAATGGCTACACCTTC
TRBJ2-3,NA,TRBV4-3,NA,CASSQDTATDTQYF,TGCGCCAGCAGCCAAGATACCGCAACAGATACGCAGTATTTT
TRBJ2-2,TRBD1,TRBV7-3,NA,CASSLRAGQGTGELFF,TGTGCCAGCAGCTTAAGGGCGGGACAGGGCACCGGGGAGCTGTTTTTT
TRBJ2-1,NA,TRBV7-6,NA,CASSLETENEQFF,TGTGCCAGCAGCTTAGAAACCGAGAATGAGCAGTTCTTC
TRBJ1-2,NA,TRBV28,NA,CASYPGVLSYGYTF,TGTGCCAGCTATCCAGGGGTCTTGAGCTATGGCTACACCTTC
TRBJ2-3,NA,TRBV18,NA,CASSPPVGAREGSTDTQYF,TGTGCCAGCTCACCCCCGGTGGGAGCGAGGGAAGGAAGCACAGATACGCAGTATTTT
TRBJ1-2,NA,TRBV6-1,NA,CASSEQGGYGYTF,TGTGCCAGCAGTGAGCAGGGAGGCTATGGCTACACCTTC
TRBJ1-6,NA,TRBV11-2,once,CASSQTGYSPLHF,TGTGCCAGCAGCCAAACAGGGTATTCACCCCTCCACTTT
TRBJ2-7,TRBD1,TRBV7-3,NA,CASSPGTGGYEQYF,TGTGCCAGCAGCCCCGGGACAGGGGGTTACGAGCAGTACTTC
TRBJ2-3,NA,TRBV7-9,NA,CASSLQAPPGDTQYF,TGTGCCAGCAGCTTACAAGCCCCGCCAGGGGATACGCAGTATTTT
TRBJ2-3,TRBD1,TRBV10-3,NA,CAISEGQGKWDTQYF,TGTGCCATCAGTGAGGGACAGGGGAAATGGGATACGCAGTATTTT
TRBJ1-1,NA,TRBV19,NA,CASHTRSGLGTEAFF,TGTGCCAGCCACACGAGAAGCGGGCTTGGAACTGAAGCTTTCTTT
TRBJ1-1,NA,TRBV28,NA,CASSLMGGARFDTEAFF,TGTGCCAGCAGTTTAATGGGGGGGGCGCGATTTGACACTGAAGCTTTCTTT
TRBJ1-5,TRBD1,TRBV10-3,NA,CAIRPTGGDQPQHF,TGTGCCATCAGGCCGACAGGGGGCGATCAGCCCCAGCATTTT
TRBJ2-7,NA,TRBV10-3,NA,CAISDPGQGSYEQYF,TGTGCCATCAGTGATCCTGGACAAGGTTCCTACGAGCAGTACTTC
TRBJ2-2,NA,TRBV9,NA,CASSVEWTNTGELFF,TGTGCCAGCAGCGTAGAGTGGACTAACACCGGGGAGCTGTTTTTT
TRBJ2-1,NA,TRBV13,few,CASTRFWGGSSYNEQFF,TGTGCCAGCACCAGATTTTGGGGTGGGAGCTCCTACAATGAGCAGTTCTTC
TRBJ1-4,NA,TRBV21-1,few,CASSKAVRSAGTNEKLFF,TGTGCCAGCAGCAAAGCGGTCAGGTCGGCCGGAACTAATGAAAAACTGTTTTTT
TRBJ1-1,NA,TRBV5-1,NA,CASSLVGGAETEAFF,TGCGCCAGCAGCTTGGTTGGGGGGGCTGAAACTGAAGCTTTCTTT
TRBJ2-7,TRBD2,TRBV6-6,NA,CASNKGREGSYEQYF,TGTGCCAGCAACAAGGGACGGGAGGGCTCCTACGAGCAGTACTTC
TRBJ1-5,NA,TRBV7-6,NA,CASSLVARGDSNQPQHF,TGTGCCAGCAGCTTAGTAGCTAGGGGCGATAGCAATCAGCCCCAGCATTTT
TRBJ1-1,NA,TRBV7-9,NA,CASSLKAEDTEAFF,TGTGCCAGCAGCTTAAAGGCCGAAGACACTGAAGCTTTCTTT
TRBJ1-4,NA,TRBV6-5,NA,CASSYDRLKLFF,TGTGCCAGCAGTTACGACCGGTTAAAACTGTTTTTT
TRBJ2-6,TRBD1,TRBV4-3,few,CASSQDRGGEAGANVLTF,TGCGCCAGCAGCCAAGATCGAGGGGGCGAGGCCGGGGCCAACGTCCTGACTTTC
TRBJ1-5,TRBD1,TRBV28,NA,CASSLRGGQANQPQHF,TGTGCCAGCAGTTTAAGGGGGGGACAGGCCAATCAGCCCCAGCATTTT
TRBJ1-1,NA,TRBV12-5,NA,CASGLVLGEYTEAFF,TGTGCTAGTGGTTTGGTCTTGGGGGAGTACACTGAAGCTTTCTTT
TRBJ2-7,TRBD1,TRBV30,NA,CAWSRTGGVYEQYF,TGTGCCTGGAGCCGGACAGGGGGGGTATACGAGCAGTACTTC
TRBJ2-5,NA,TRBV7-2,NA,CASSLNPGIGETQYF,TGTGCCAGCAGCCTCAACCCGGGGATTGGAGAGACCCAGTACTTC
TRBJ2-5,TRBD1,TRBV6-5,NA,CASSYSTGGAETQYF,TGTGCCAGCAGTTACTCGACAGGGGGCGCGGAGACCCAGTACTTC